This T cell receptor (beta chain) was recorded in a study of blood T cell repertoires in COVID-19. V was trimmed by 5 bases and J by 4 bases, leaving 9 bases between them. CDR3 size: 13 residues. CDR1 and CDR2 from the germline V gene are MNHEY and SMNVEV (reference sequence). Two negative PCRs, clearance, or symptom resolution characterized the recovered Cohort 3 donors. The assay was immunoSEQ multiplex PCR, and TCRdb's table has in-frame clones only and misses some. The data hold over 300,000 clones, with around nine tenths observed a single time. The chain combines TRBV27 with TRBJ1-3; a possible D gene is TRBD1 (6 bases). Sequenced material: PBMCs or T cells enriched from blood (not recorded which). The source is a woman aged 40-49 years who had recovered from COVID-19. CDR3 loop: CASSTDRGNTIYF. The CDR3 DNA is TGTGCCAGCAGTACGGACAGAGGAAACACCATATATTTT.